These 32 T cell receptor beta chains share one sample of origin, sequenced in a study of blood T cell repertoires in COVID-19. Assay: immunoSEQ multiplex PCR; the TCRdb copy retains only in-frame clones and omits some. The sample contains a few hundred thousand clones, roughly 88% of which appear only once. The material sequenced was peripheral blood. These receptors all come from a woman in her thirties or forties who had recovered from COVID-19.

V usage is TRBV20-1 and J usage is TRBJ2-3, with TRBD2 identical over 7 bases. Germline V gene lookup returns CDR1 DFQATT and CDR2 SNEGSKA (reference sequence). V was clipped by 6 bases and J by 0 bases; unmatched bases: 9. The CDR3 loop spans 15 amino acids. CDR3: CSASAAGTSTDTQYF. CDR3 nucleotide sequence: TGCAGTGCCAGTGCAGCGGGGACTAGCACAGATACGCAGTATTTT.

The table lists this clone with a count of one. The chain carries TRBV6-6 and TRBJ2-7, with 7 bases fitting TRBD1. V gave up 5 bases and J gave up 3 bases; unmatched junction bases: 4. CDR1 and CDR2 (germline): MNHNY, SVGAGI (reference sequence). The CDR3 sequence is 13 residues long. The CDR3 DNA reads TGTGCCAGCAGTCAAGGGACAGACTACGAGCAGTACTTC. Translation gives CASSQGTDYEQYF.

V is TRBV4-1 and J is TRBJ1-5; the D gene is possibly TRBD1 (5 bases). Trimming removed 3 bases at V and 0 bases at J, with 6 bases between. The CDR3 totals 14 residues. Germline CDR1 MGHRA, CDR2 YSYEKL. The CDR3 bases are TGCGCCAGCAGCCAGACAGATAGCAATCAGCCCCAGCATTTT. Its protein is CASSQTDSNQPQHF.

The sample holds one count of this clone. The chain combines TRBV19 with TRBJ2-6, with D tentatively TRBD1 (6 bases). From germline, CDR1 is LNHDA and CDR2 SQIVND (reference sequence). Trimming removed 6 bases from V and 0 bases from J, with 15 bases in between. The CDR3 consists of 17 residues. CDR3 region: CASRVWTESSGANVLTF. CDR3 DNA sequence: TGTGCCAGTAGGGTTTGGACAGAGTCCTCTGGGGCCAACGTCCTGACTTTC.

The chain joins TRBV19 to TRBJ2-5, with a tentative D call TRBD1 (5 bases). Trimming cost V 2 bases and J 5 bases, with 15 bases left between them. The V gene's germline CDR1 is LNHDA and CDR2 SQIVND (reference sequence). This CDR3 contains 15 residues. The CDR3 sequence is CASSIRGRQGETQYF. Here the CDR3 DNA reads TGTGCCAGTAGTATAAGAGGCCGTCAGGGCGAGACCCAGTACTTC.

CDR3 in amino acids: CASSQATGIQETQYF. CDR3 sequence (DNA): TGTGCCAGCAGCCAGGCGACAGGGATACAAGAGACCCAGTACTTC. V is TRBV14 and J is TRBJ2-5; 7 nucleotides agree with TRBD1. The CDR3 consists of 15 residues. The germline gives CDR1 SGHDN, CDR2 FVKESK. With V trimmed by 3 bases and J by 2 bases, 6 bases remained unmatched.

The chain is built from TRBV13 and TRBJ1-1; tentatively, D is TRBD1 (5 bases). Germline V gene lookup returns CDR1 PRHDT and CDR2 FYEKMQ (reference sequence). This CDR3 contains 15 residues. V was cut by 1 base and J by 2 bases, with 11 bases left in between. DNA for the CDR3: TGTGCCAGCAGCTTAGTACAGGTTGCCAACACTGAAGCTTTCTTT. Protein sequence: CASSLVQVANTEAFF.

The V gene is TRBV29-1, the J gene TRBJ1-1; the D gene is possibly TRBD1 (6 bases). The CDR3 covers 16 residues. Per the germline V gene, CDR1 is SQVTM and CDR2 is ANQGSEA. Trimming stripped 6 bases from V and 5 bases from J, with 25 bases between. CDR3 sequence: CSVTTSLQGLATEAFF. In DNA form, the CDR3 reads TGCAGCGTAACGACTTCTTTACAGGGTCTCGCGACTGAAGCTTTCTTT.

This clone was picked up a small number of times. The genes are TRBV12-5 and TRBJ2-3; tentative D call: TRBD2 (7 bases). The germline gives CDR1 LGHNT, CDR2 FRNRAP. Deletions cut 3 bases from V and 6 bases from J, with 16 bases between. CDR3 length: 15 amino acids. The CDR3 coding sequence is TGTGCTAGTGGTTTAGGAGGGGGGGCTGGGGATACGCAGTATTTT. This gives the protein CASGLGGGAGDTQYF.

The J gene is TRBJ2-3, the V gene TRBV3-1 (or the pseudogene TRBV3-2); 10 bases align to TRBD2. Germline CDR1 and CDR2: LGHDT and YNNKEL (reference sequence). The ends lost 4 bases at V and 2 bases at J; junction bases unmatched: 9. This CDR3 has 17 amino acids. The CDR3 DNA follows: TGTGCCAGCAGCCCTATACTAAGCGGGGGGGCCACAGATACGCAGTATTTT. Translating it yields CASSPILSGGATDTQYF.

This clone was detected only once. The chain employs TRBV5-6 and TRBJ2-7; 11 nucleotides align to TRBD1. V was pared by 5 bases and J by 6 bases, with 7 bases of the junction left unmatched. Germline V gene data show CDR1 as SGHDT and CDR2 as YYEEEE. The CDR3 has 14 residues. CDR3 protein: CASSMGQGVGEQYF. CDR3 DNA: TGTGCCAGCAGTATGGGACAGGGGGTCGGCGAGCAGTACTTC.

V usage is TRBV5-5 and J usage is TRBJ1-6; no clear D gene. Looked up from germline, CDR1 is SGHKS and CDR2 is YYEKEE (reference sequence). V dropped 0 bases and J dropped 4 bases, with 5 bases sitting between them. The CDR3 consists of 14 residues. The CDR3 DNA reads TGTGCCAGCAGCTTGGAATCTTATAATTCACCCCTCCACTTT. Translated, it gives CASSLESYNSPLHF.

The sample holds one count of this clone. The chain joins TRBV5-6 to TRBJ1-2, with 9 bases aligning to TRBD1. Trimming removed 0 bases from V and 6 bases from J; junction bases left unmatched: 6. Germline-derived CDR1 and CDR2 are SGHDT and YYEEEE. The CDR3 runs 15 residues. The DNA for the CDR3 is TGTGCCAGCAGCTTGGTACAGGGGGCTAGCAATGGCTACACCTTC. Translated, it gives CASSLVQGASNGYTF.

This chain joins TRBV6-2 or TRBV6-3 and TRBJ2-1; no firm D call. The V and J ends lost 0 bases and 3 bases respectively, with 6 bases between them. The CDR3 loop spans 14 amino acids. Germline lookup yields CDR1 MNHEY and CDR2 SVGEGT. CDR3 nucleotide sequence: TGTGCCAGCAGTTACTCGATCGGCTACAATGAGCAGTTCTTC. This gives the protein CASSYSIGYNEQFF.

CDR3 sequence (DNA): TGTGCCAGTAGTTCAGGACAGGGGGCGTACGGGGCCAACGTCCTGACTTTC. Its translation is CASSSGQGAYGANVLTF. The genes are TRBV19 and TRBJ2-6; 11 positions match TRBD1. Germline lookup yields CDR1 LNHDA and CDR2 SQIVND (reference sequence). This CDR3 is built from 17 residues. Losses at the gene ends were 5 bases for V and 4 bases for J; bases not matched to a gene: 7.

The CDR3 protein is CASSQGQDSYEQYF. The CDR3 DNA sequence: TGTGCCAGCAGCCAGGGACAGGACTCCTACGAGCAGTACTTC. V usage is TRBV4-2 and J usage is TRBJ2-7; 8 positions match TRBD1. The CDR3 spans 14 residues. V lost 3 bases to trimming and J lost 0 bases; unmatched junction nucleotides: 1. From germline, CDR1 is LGHNA and CDR2 YNFKEQ.

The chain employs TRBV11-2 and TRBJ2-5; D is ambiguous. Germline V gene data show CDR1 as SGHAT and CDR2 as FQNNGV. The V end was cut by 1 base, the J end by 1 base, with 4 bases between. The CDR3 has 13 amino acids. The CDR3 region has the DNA TGTGCCAGCAGCTTAGGGCTCCAAGAGACCCAGTACTTC. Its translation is CASSLGLQETQYF.

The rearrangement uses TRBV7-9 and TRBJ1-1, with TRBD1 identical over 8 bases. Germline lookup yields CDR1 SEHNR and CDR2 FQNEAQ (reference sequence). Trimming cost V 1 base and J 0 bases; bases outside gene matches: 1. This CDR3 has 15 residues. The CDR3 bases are TGTGCCAGCAGCTTAGGGGACAGGCTGAACACTGAAGCTTTCTTT. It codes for CASSLGDRLNTEAFF.

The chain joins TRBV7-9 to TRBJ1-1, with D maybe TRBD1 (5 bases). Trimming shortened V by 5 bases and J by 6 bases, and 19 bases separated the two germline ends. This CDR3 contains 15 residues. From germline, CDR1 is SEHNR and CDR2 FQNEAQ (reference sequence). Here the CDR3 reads CASSTRDLRFSEAFF. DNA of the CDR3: TGTGCCAGCAGCACCCGGGACTTAAGATTCTCTGAAGCTTTCTTT. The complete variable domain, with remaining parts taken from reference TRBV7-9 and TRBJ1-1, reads DTGVSQNPRHKITKRGQNVTFRCDPISEHNRLYWYRQTLGQGPEFLTYFQNEAQLEKSRLLSDRFSAERPKGSFSTLEIQRTEQGDSAMYLCASSTRDLRFSEAFFGQGTRLTVV.

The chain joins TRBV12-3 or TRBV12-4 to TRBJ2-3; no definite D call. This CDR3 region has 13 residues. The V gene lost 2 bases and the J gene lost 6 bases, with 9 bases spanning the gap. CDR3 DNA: TGTGCCAGCAGTTTAACGGTAGAGGATACGCAGTATTTT. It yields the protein CASSLTVEDTQYF.

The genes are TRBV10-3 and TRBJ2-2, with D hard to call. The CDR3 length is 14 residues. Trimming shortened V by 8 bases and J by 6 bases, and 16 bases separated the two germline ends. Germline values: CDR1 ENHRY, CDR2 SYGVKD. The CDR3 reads CAISFSSAAGELFF. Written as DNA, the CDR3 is TGTGCCATCTCGTTCAGCTCGGCGGCCGGGGAGCTGTTTTTT.

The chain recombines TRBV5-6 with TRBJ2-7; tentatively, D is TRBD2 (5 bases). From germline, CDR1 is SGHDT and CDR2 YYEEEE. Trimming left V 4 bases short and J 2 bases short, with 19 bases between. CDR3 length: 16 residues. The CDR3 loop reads CASSLGARRATYEQYF. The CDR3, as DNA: TGTGCCAGCAGCCTTGGAGCAAGGCGGGCGACCTACGAGCAGTACTTC.

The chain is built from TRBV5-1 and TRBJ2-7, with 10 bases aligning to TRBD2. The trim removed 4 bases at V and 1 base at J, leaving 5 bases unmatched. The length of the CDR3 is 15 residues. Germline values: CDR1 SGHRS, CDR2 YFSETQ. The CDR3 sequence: CASSRSGGTSYEQYF. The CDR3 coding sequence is TGCGCCAGCAGCCGTAGCGGGGGGACTTCCTACGAGCAGTACTTC.

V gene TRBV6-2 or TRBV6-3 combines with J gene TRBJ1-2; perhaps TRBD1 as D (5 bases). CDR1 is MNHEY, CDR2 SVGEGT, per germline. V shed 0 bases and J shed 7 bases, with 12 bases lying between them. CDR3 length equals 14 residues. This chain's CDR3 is CASSYSTGLGGYTF. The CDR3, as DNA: TGTGCCAGCAGTTACTCGACGGGACTTGGTGGCTACACCTTC.

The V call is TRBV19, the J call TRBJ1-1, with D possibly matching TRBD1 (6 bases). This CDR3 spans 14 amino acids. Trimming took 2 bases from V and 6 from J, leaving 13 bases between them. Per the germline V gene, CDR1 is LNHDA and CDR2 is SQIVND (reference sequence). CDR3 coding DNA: TGTGCCAGTAGTATAACAGGGATGGGGGCTGAAGCTTTCTTT. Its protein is CASSITGMGAEAFF. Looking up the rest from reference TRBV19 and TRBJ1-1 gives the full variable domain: DGGITQSPKYLFRKEGQNVTLSCEQNLNHDAMYWYRQDPGQGLRLIYYSQIVNDFQKGDIAEGYSVSREKKESFPLTVTSAQKNPTAFYLCASSITGMGAEAFFGQGTRLTVV.

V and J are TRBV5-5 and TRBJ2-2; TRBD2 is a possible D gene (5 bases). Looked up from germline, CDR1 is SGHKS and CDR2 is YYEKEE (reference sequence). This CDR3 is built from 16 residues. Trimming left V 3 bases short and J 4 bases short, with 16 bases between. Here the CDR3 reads CASSSVRGSGTGELFF. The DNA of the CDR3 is TGTGCCAGCAGCTCAGTCCGGGGTTCGGGCACCGGGGAGCTGTTTTTT.

The DNA for the CDR3 is TGTGCCATCAGTGAGCAGGGAGGCAATTCACCCCTCCACTTT. It is translated as CAISEQGGNSPLHF. V usage is TRBV10-3 and J usage is TRBJ1-6; maybe TRBD1 (5 bases). Trimming cost V 2 bases and J 7 bases, with 9 bases left between them. This CDR3 spans 14 amino acids. Germline V lookup: CDR1 ENHRY, CDR2 SYGVKD.

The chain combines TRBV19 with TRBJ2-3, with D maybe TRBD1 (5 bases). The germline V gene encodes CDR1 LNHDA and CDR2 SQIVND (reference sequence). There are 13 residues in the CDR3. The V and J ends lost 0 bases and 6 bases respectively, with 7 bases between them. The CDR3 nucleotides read TGTGCCAGTAGTATAGACCCAGGGGATACGCAGTATTTT. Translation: CASSIDPGDTQYF.

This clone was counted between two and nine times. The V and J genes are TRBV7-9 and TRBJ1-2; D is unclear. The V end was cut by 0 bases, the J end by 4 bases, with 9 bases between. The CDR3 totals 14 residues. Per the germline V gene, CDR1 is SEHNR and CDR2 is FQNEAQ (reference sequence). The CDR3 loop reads CASSLAGGLYGYTF. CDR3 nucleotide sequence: TGTGCCAGCAGCTTAGCTGGTGGGCTCTATGGCTACACCTTC.

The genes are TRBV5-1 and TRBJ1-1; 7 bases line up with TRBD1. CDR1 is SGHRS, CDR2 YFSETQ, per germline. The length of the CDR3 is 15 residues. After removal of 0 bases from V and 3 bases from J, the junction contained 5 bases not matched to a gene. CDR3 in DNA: TGCGCCAGCAGCTTGGAGGGCAGGGGGGACACTGAAGCTTTCTTT. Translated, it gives CASSLEGRGDTEAFF.

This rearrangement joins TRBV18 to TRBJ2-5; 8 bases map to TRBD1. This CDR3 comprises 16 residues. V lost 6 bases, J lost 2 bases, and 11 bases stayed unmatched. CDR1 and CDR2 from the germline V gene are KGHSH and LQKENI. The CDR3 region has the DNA TGTGCCAGCTCCCTACAGGACAGGGCTGTTCAAGAGACCCAGTACTTC. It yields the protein CASSLQDRAVQETQYF.

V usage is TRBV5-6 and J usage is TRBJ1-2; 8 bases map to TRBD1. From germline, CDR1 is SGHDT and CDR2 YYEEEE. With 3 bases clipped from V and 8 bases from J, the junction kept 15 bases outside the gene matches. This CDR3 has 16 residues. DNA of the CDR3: TGTGCCAGCAGCTCTATACCCTCCCAGGGGGCGAGGGGCTACACCTTC. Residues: CASSSIPSQGARGYTF.